The 21 T cell receptor beta chains below come from one sample, sequenced in a study of shared clonotypes between healthy human individuals. Generated by immunoSEQ multiplex PCR, the TCRdb table keeps only in-frame clones and is missing some. This table has about 450,000 clones, 79% appearing once. Sequencing used PBMCs. Receptors were obtained from a woman aged 40 to 49 in good health. Some clones in this sample may be carry-over from other donors' samples.

The genes are TRBV4-3 and TRBJ2-1; D may be TRBD2 (5 bases). Trimming pared 1 base from V and 10 bases from J, leaving 17 bases between. This CDR3 is built from 15 residues. The germline CDR1 and CDR2 sequences are LGHNA and YSLEER. CDR3 coding DNA: TGCGCCAGCAGCCAAGGGATAGGGTTCACGGGAGAGCAGTTCTTC. Translation: CASSQGIGFTGEQFF.

The chain has TRBV28 and TRBJ1-2, with 8 bases fitting TRBD1. This CDR3 comprises 18 residues. Trimming removed 4 bases from V and 1 base from J; junction bases left unmatched: 14. CDR1 is MDHEN and CDR2 is SYDVKM in the germline V gene. CDR3 amino acids: CASSSTGTGAYFNYGYTF. The CDR3 DNA reads as TGTGCCAGCAGTTCCACCGGGACAGGAGCTTATTTTAACTATGGCTACACCTTC.

This sequence joins TRBV28 and TRBJ1-5, with a possible D match to TRBD1 (6 bases). Germline CDR1 and CDR2: MDHEN and SYDVKM. This CDR3 is built from 16 residues. Deletions cut 6 bases from V and 1 base from J, with 16 bases between. DNA of the CDR3: TGTGCCAGCAGCTCGGGGGGGCCACAGAGCAATCAGCCCCAGCATTTT. Amino acids: CASSSGGPQSNQPQHF.

The rearrangement links TRBV28 to TRBJ2-7; TRBD1 aligns across 7 bases. The CDR3 has 14 residues. The ends lost 7 bases at V and 0 bases at J; junction bases unmatched: 6. Germline-derived CDR1 and CDR2 are MDHEN and SYDVKM. The CDR3 region is CASMGQINSYEQYF. For the CDR3, the DNA is TGTGCCAGCATGGGACAGATTAACTCCTACGAGCAGTACTTC.

The chain joins TRBV4-2 to TRBJ2-7; TRBD2 matches 13 bases. J gave up 7 bases and V 4 bases, and 7 bases lay outside the gene matches. The CDR3 consists of 15 residues. Looked up from germline, CDR1 is LGHNA and CDR2 is YNFKEQ. The CDR3 nucleotides read TGTGCCAGCAGCCCGCCGGGACTAGCGGGAAGGGAGCAGTACTTC. Translation: CASSPPGLAGREQYF.

The V and J genes are TRBV5-1 and TRBJ2-3; 8 nucleotides agree with TRBD2. The CDR3 sequence is 14 residues long. Trimming cost V 4 bases and J 9 bases; bases outside gene matches: 10. Germline loops: CDR1 SGHRS, CDR2 YFSETQ. CDR3 residues: CASSPEREPRTQYF. The CDR3 DNA reads TGCGCCAGCAGCCCCGAGCGGGAGCCAAGGACGCAGTATTTT. Combining the CDR3 with reference TRBV5-1 and TRBJ2-3 gives the whole variable domain KAGVTQTPRYLIKTRGQQVTLSCSPISGHRSVSWYQQTPGQGLQFLFEYFSETQRNKGNFPGRFSGRQFSNSRSEMNVSTLELGDSALYLCASSPEREPRTQYFGPGTRLTVL.

Concerning this clone: Other DNA sequences in the same sample also yield this CDR3. This chain connects TRBV5-4 to TRBJ2-1; 10 bases map to TRBD2. There are 15 residues in the CDR3. Trimming removed 1 base from V and 3 bases from J; junction bases left unmatched: 1. Germline-derived CDR1 and CDR2 are SGHNT and YYREEE (reference sequence). CDR3 bases: TGTGCCAGCAGCTTGACTAGCGGGATCTACAATGAGCAGTTCTTC. This codes for CASSLTSGIYNEQFF.

The CDR3 bases are TGTGCCAGCAGTACAGGGACAATCCTTGAAAAACTGTTTTTT. Its protein is CASSTGTILEKLFF. The V and J genes are TRBV28 and TRBJ1-4, with a tentative D call TRBD1 (6 bases). The CDR3 consists of 14 residues. The V end was cut by 5 bases, the J end by 7 bases, with 14 bases between. Germline V gene lookup returns CDR1 MDHEN and CDR2 SYDVKM.

This clone showed up just once. The chain joins TRBV23-1 to TRBJ2-5; perhaps TRBD2 as D (5 bases). TRBV23-1 counts as an open reading frame of uncertain function. The CDR3 length is 10 residues. The V end lost 9 bases, the J end lost 5 bases, and 7 bases lay between the germline ends. The chain's CDR3 is CARDWETQYF. The DNA of the CDR3 is TGCGCCAGGGACTGGGAGACCCAGTACTTC.

This clone showed up just once. Since a much larger clone is just one base distant, this may be a read error. V usage is TRBV28 and J usage is TRBJ2-7; D is ambiguous. The germline V gene has CDR1 MDHEN and CDR2 SYDVKM. Trimming removed 6 bases at V and 3 bases at J, with 9 bases between. The CDR3 runs to 12 residues. This CDR3 is CASSRDHYEQYF. The CDR3, as DNA: TGTGCCAGCAGCCGAGACCACTACGAGCAGTACTTC. Full variable domain (outside the CDR3, taken from reference TRBV28 and TRBJ2-7): DVKVTQSSRYLVKRTGEKVFLECVQDMDHENMFWYRQDPGLGLRLIYFSYDVKMKEKGDIPEGYSVSREKKERFSLILESASTNQTSMYLCASSRDHYEQYFGPGTRLTVT.

CDR3 DNA: TGTGCCAGCGGGTTTCTCTCCTACGAGCAGTACTTC. It encodes CASGFLSYEQYF. V is TRBV7-2 and J is TRBJ2-7; D not certain. CDR3 length: 12 amino acids. From germline, CDR1 is SGHTA and CDR2 FQGNSA. V gave up 8 bases and J gave up 0 bases, with 8 bases separating them.

This chain joins TRBV5-8 and TRBJ2-7; 8 bases map to TRBD1. The junction had 7 bases not matched to a gene; V was cut back by 2 bases and J by 6 bases. The CDR3 consists of 14 residues. CDR1 is SGHTS, CDR2 YDEGEE, per germline. In DNA form, the CDR3 reads TGTGCCAGCAGCTTCCAGGGGGCGTTATTCGAGCAGTACTTC. This encodes CASSFQGALFEQYF.

The gene calls are TRBV6-5 and TRBJ2-3; TRBD1 is a possible D gene (5 bases). The germline CDR1 and CDR2 sequences are MNHEY and SVGAGI. CDR3 length equals 14 residues. Trimming cost V 2 bases and J 0 bases, with 6 bases left between them. CDR3 bases: TGTGCCAGCAGTTACAGACAGAGCACAGATACGCAGTATTTT. Its translation: CASSYRQSTDTQYF.

This chain connects TRBV5-5 to TRBJ1-4; 7 bases fit TRBD1. V lost 2 bases and J lost 4; bases outside the gene matches: 5. Germline CDR1 and CDR2: SGHKS and YYEKEE (reference sequence). The CDR3 length is 15 residues. Written as DNA, the CDR3 is TGTGCCAGCAGCTTAAGGACAGGCAATAATGAAAAACTGTTTTTT. This translates into CASSLRTGNNEKLFF. The full variable domain, its missing parts supplied by reference TRBV5-5 and TRBJ1-4, is DAGVTQSPTHLIKTRGQQVTLRCSPISGHKSVSWYQQVLGQGPQFIFQYYEKEERGRGNFPDRFSARQFPNYSSELNVNALLLGDSALYLCASSLRTGNNEKLFFGSGTQLSVL.

This chain uses TRBV6-5 with TRBJ2-5, with D unclear. CDR3 length equals 13 residues. Trimming cost V 5 bases and J 5 bases, with 12 bases left between them. Germline values: CDR1 MNHEY, CDR2 SVGAGI. The CDR3 region has the DNA TGTGCCAGCAGTCTTTATCGGTCGGAGACCCAGTACTTC. Translated: CASSLYRSETQYF.

J is TRBJ2-3 and V is TRBV4-2, with 10 positions matching TRBD2. V lost 2 bases, J lost 2 bases, and 4 bases stayed unmatched. Looked up from germline, CDR1 is LGHNA and CDR2 is YNFKEQ. CDR3 size: 16 residues. The CDR3 nucleotides read TGTGCCAGCAGCCAAATAGCGGGAGGCCCCACAGATACGCAGTATTTT. It specifies CASSQIAGGPTDTQYF.

About this clone: A much larger clonotype is one base distant, so this may be a read error. The chain employs TRBV28 and TRBJ2-1; D unclear. The CDR3 consists of 12 residues. With 4 bases removed from V and 3 bases from J, the gap between germline ends came to 4 bases. The germline V gene encodes CDR1 MDHEN and CDR2 SYDVKM. CDR3: CASSWVYNEQFF. The CDR3 bases are TGTGCCAGCAGTTGGGTCTACAATGAGCAGTTCTTC.

The CDR3 coding sequence is TGTGCCAGCAGTTTATCTGTGCAGCCCCAGCATTTT. Encoded protein: CASSLSVQPQHF. The chain is built from TRBV28 and TRBJ1-5; D is undetermined. CDR3 length equals 12 residues. The V gene lost 1 base and the J gene lost 7 bases, with 5 bases spanning the gap. CDR1 and CDR2 (germline): MDHEN, SYDVKM.

The rearrangement uses TRBV7-3 and TRBJ1-1, with TRBD1 as a possible D gene (5 bases). The V and J ends lost 6 bases and 0 bases respectively, with 17 bases between them. CDR1 and CDR2 (germline): SGHTA, FQGTGA. The CDR3 is made up of 16 amino acids. CDR3 sequence (DNA): TGTGCCAGCAGGGAGCAATCGGGACGGATGAACACTGAAGCTTTCTTT. Translation: CASREQSGRMNTEAFF.

This chain links TRBV30 with TRBJ2-7; weak D call: TRBD1 (5 bases). Germline lookup yields CDR1 GTSNPN and CDR2 SVGIG (reference sequence). The CDR3 length is 12 residues. The CDR3 spells CSTGQGTYEQYF. The CDR3 region has the DNA TGTTCTACCGGGCAGGGAACCTACGAGCAGTACTTC.

Comments on this clone: Mismatch with germline at one junction end may stem from a read error. V gene TRBV7-7 combines with J gene TRBJ2-3; D call uncertain. Germline loops: CDR1 SSHAT, CDR2 FNYEAQ (reference sequence). The CDR3 contains 14 residues. The CDR3 DNA sequence: TGTGCTAGCAGCCGCCTAGGGTCCGGGGATACGCAGTATTTT. It is translated as CASSRLGSGDTQYF.